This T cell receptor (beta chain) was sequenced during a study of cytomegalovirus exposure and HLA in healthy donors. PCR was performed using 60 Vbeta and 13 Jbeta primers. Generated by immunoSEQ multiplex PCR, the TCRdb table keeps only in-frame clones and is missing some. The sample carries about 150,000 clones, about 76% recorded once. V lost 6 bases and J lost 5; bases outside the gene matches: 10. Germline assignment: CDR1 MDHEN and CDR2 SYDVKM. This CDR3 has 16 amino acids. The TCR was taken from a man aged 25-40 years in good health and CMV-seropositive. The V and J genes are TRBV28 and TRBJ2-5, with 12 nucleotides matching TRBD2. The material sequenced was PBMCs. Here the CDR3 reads CASSGLAGTLGETQYF. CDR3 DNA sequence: TGTGCCAGCAGCGGACTAGCGGGAACGCTAGGGGAGACCCAGTACTTC.